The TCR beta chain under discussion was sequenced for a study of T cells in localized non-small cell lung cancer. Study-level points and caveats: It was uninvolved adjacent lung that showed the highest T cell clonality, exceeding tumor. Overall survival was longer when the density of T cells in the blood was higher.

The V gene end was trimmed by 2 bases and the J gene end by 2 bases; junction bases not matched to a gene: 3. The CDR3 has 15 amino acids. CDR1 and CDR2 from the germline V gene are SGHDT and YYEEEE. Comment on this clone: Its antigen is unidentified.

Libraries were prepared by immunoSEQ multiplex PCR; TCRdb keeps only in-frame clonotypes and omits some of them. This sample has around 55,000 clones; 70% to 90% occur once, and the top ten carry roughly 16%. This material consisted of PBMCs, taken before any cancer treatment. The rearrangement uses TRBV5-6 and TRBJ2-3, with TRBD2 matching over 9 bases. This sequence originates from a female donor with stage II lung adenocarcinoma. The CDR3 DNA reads TGTGCCAGCAGCTTCCCTAGCGGGGCCACAGATACGCAGTATTTT. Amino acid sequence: CASSFPSGATDTQYF.